The entry below describes one T cell receptor beta chain. This entry belongs to a study of T cell changes during pregnancy in multiple sclerosis. Data came from immunoSEQ multiplex PCR; TCRdb stores just in-frame clones and leaves some out. The table records around 71,000 clones, 92% of them present only once. The receptor was derived from a female donor with multiple sclerosis, enrolled in a pregnancy study. The source was peripheral blood, collected after pregnancy.

The CDR3 bases are TGTGCCAGCAGCCCACAATACAATGAGCAGTTCTTC. This codes for CASSPQYNEQFF. The rearrangement joins TRBV4-2 to TRBJ2-1; D uncertain. Germline V lookup: CDR1 LGHNA, CDR2 YNFKEQ. This CDR3 is built from 12 residues. The V end was cut by 4 bases, the J end by 4 bases, with 5 bases between.